Presented here are 3 T cell receptor beta chains from one specimen sequenced in a study of T cells in localized non-small cell lung cancer. Repertoires were generated with immunoSEQ multiplex PCR, while TCRdb's copy carries only in-frame clones and drops some. The data hold approximately 45,000 clones, with approximately 86% observed a single time. Sequenced here: PBMCs, sampled before any cancer treatment. The receptors originated from a man aged 35-69 years with stage II lung adenocarcinoma.

The rearrangement links TRBV10-3 to TRBJ1-2; 11 bases align to TRBD1. The CDR3 runs 14 residues. Losses at the gene ends were 7 bases for V and 7 bases for J; bases not matched to a gene: 8. CDR1 and CDR2 (germline): ENHRY, SYGVKD. The CDR3 DNA is TGTGCCATCACCACCGGACAGGGGGCGCTTGGCTACACCTTC. It yields the protein CAITTGQGALGYTF.

This clone is a singleton in its sample. The CDR3 nucleotides are TGTGCCAGCAGCCAAGGGGAAACTGTTATTTACGAGCAGTACTTC. Its protein product is CASSQGETVIYEQYF. The chain has TRBV5-4 and TRBJ2-7; tentative D call: TRBD1 (5 bases). This CDR3 is 15 amino acids long. V dropped 4 bases and J dropped 4 bases, with 18 bases sitting between them. Germline V gives CDR1 SGHNT, CDR2 YYREEE (reference sequence).

This clone showed up just once. The chain has TRBV9 and TRBJ2-1; D remains ambiguous. This CDR3 spans 18 amino acids. Germline V lookup: CDR1 SGDLS, CDR2 YYNGEE. The V gene lost 0 bases and the J gene lost 4 bases, with 20 bases spanning the gap. The CDR3 DNA is TGTGCCAGCAGCGTAGGACACGGCTCCGATTATGGGTACAATGAGCAGTTCTTC. Protein sequence: CASSVGHGSDYGYNEQFF.